This T cell receptor (beta chain) came from a study of long-term antiretroviral therapy in people with HIV. Notes on the study in general: Clonal populations expanded prior to ART predominated within the repertoire at all time points. Participants lacked recorded data on ART adherence, viral resistance or therapy changes. An increase in diversity followed ART, yet levels stayed below transplant donor controls. Spans of CDR3 length were tighter for HIV repertoires than for controls.

Concerning this clone: Antigen unknown.

V gave up 0 bases and J gave up 7 bases, with 7 bases separating them. The CDR3 has 12 amino acids. Germline V gene data show CDR1 as SGHNT and CDR2 as YYREEE (reference sequence). An immunoSEQ assay, version v3.0, was performed at survey level. The repertoire was sequenced with immunoSEQ multiplex PCR; TCRdb's copy has only in-frame clones and lacks some. The repertoire holds under 30,000 clones, with around 96% as singletons. This receptor was taken from a man in his thirties or forties with HIV. This material consisted of unsorted PBMCs, taken 6 to 6.5 years after starting antiretroviral therapy. V usage is TRBV5-4 and J usage is TRBJ1-2, with D perhaps TRBD1 (6 bases). CDR3 residues: CASSLGGGGYTF. CDR3 bases: TGTGCCAGCAGCTTGGGAGGGGGTGGCTACACCTTC.